This T cell receptor beta chain was identified during a study of human CD8 memory T cell subsets. Of note for this clonotype: Its specificity is unknown.

RNA originated from duplicate vials containing some 150,000 sorted CD8+ T cells per subset. Study results and caveats: For stem-like memory and precursor exhausted T cells, diversity was similarly high, which was not true of effector memory cells. When diversity was estimated with Chao1, stem-like memory T cells appeared more diverse than precursor exhausted T cells. Exclusively the beta chains of the T cell receptor underwent sequencing in this study.

The CDR3 extends over 14 amino acids. UMI-labeled 5' RACE yielded the TCR beta libraries. Reprocessing the 5' RACE reads, TCRdb reports a single entry for every CDR3 protein and omits DNA. This table holds some 5,400 distinct CDR3 sequences. The sequencing sample was made of CD8+ effector memory T cells (TEM) sorted from PBMCs. Subset meaning: effector memory CD8 T cells, CCR7- CD45RO+ CD95+. The V gene is TRBV12-3 or TRBV12-4, the J gene TRBJ1-5. The origin of this receptor is a human donor in good health. CDR3 residues: CASSLLPPNQPQHF.